This T cell receptor (beta chain) was identified during a study of T cells in tuberculosis. Germline trimming cut 4 bases from V and 9 bases from J; bases unmatched to any gene: 15. Per the germline V gene, CDR1 is LNHDA and CDR2 is SQIVND (reference sequence). The CDR3 contains 16 residues. Regarding the study as a whole: T cells binding CD1B-GMM tetramer weakly possibly escaped the sort.

Profiling relied on immunoSEQ multiplex PCR, and the TCRdb table lists in-frame clones only, not all of them. The table records some 60,000 clones, roughly 79% of them present only once. Sorting used thawed, overnight-rested PBMC stained with anti-CD3, a viability dye and GMM-loaded CD1B tetramer. The lipid loaded on the CD1B tetramers was C32 glucose monomycolate from Rhodococcus equi. Sequencing input: CD1b-GMM tetramer-negative cells sorted from PBMCs. The chain employs TRBV19 and TRBJ2-1, with 7 positions matching TRBD2. The receptor was derived from an adult woman with latent tuberculosis. CDR3 residues: CASSKILAEYAGEQFF. CDR3 DNA: TGTGCCAGTAGTAAGATCCTAGCGGAGTACGCGGGTGAGCAGTTCTTC. The complete variable domain, with remaining parts taken from reference TRBV19 and TRBJ2-1, reads DGGITQSPKYLFRKEGQNVTLSCEQNLNHDAMYWYRQDPGQGLRLIYYSQIVNDFQKGDIAEGYSVSREKKESFPLTVTSAQKNPTAFYLCASSKILAEYAGEQFFGPGTRLTVL.